The 27 T cell receptor beta chains given below trace back to one sample, sequenced in a study of radiotherapy plus CTLA-4 blockade in lung cancer. Assay used: immunoSEQ multiplex PCR; TCRdb lists only in-frame clones, some missing. This table holds some 66,000 clones, about four fifths found once. The input for sequencing was peripheral blood, taken from a patient treated with radiotherapy plus ipilimumab. The source is a human donor with non-small cell lung cancer who had a partial response to radiotherapy plus ipilimumab.

This clone was observed a handful of times. The V and J genes are TRBV2 and TRBJ2-7; 9 bases map to TRBD1. CDR1 and CDR2 (germline): SNHLY, FYNNEI. J lost 2 bases, V lost 2 bases, and 1 base had no gene match. This CDR3 has 14 residues. In DNA form, the CDR3 reads TGTGCCAGCAGTGAACGGGACAGGGCCTACGAGCAGTACTTC. Translated: CASSERDRAYEQYF.

CDR3 sequence reads: CASSFNSLRGRYQPQHF. The CDR3 DNA reads as TGTGCCAGCAGCTTTAACTCTCTCCGCGGAAGGTATCAGCCCCAGCATTTT. The chain has TRBV7-2 and TRBJ1-5; D not certain. The CDR3 is made up of 17 amino acids. Germline V gene lookup returns CDR1 SGHTA and CDR2 FQGNSA. Trimming removed 3 bases from V and 5 bases from J, with 20 bases in between.

CDR3 in amino acids: CASRWGGMETQYF. The CDR3 coding sequence is TGTGCCAGCAGATGGGGGGGCATGGAGACCCAGTACTTC. The J gene is TRBJ2-5, the V gene TRBV28; D might be TRBD2 (7 bases). CDR1 MDHEN and CDR2 SYDVKM come from the germline V gene. V lost 6 bases, J lost 5 bases, and 13 bases lay in between. This CDR3 region has 13 residues.

The V and J genes are TRBV9 and TRBJ1-3; D ambiguous. Trimming shortened V by 3 bases and J by 8 bases, and 6 bases separated the two germline ends. The CDR3 extends over 11 amino acids. Germline V CDR1 and CDR2: SGDLS, YYNGEE. As DNA, the CDR3 is TGTGCCAGCAGCGCGCGGGACACCATATATTTT. It codes for CASSARDTIYF.

This sequence joins TRBV5-1 and TRBJ2-5; 8 bases are shared with TRBD1. The CDR3 spans 15 residues. Trimming took 3 bases from V and 5 from J; bases not matched to a gene: 9. CDR1 is SGHRS and CDR2 is YFSETQ in the germline V gene. The CDR3 here is CASSSADRAKETQYF. CDR3 sequence (DNA): TGCGCCAGCAGCTCCGCGGACAGGGCGAAGGAGACCCAGTACTTC.

This chain uses TRBV30 with TRBJ2-1, with a possible D match to TRBD2 (5 bases). Germline V CDR1 and CDR2: GTSNPN, SVGIG (reference sequence). The V and J ends lost 3 bases and 14 bases respectively, with 14 bases between them. This CDR3 spans 11 amino acids. The CDR3 DNA is TGTGCCTGGAGCGAAAGGGAGAGGGAGTTCTTC. It translates to CAWSEREREFF.

The gene calls are TRBV20-1 and TRBJ1-1, with D unclear. V gave up 3 bases and J gave up 3 bases, with 5 bases separating them. From germline, CDR1 is DFQATT and CDR2 SNEGSKA (reference sequence). The CDR3 is made up of 11 amino acids. CDR3 sequence: CSASPDTEAFF. The CDR3 coding sequence is TGCAGTGCTAGCCCCGACACTGAAGCTTTCTTT.

The gene calls are TRBV29-1 and TRBJ1-1; D might be TRBD1 (6 bases). V was trimmed by 1 base and J by 4 bases, leaving 13 bases between them. The CDR3 is made up of 14 amino acids. Germline assignment: CDR1 SQVTM and CDR2 ANQGSEA. CDR3 protein: CSVEVTGTGTEAFF. CDR3 nucleotide sequence: TGCAGCGTTGAAGTAACAGGGACGGGCACTGAAGCTTTCTTT.

The rearrangement uses TRBV20-1 and TRBJ2-7, with D uncertain. CDR3 length: 10 residues. Germline CDR1 reads DFQATT; CDR2 reads SNEGSKA (reference sequence). The V and J ends lost 5 bases and 6 bases respectively, with 8 bases between them. CDR3 DNA sequence: TGCAGTGCTGGTAGCACCGAGCAGTACTTC. Translation: CSAGSTEQYF.

DNA of the CDR3: TGTGCCTGGAGTGCTATGGTAGCCTATGGCTACACCTTC. Its protein product is CAWSAMVAYGYTF. The chain couples TRBV30 to TRBJ1-2, with D hard to call. The CDR3 runs 13 residues. Germline loops: CDR1 GTSNPN, CDR2 SVGIG (reference sequence). Deletions cut 1 base from V and 4 bases from J, with 10 bases between.

The genes are TRBV11-2 and TRBJ2-1, with D maybe TRBD1 (5 bases). Between the trimmed V and J ends, which lost 5 bases and 8 bases, there was a span of 10 bases. The CDR3 is 12 amino acids. CDR1 is SGHAT and CDR2 is FQNNGV in the germline V gene. This CDR3 reads CASSPQTDEQFF. As DNA, the CDR3 is TGTGCCAGCAGCCCACAGACAGATGAGCAGTTCTTC. Full variable domain (rest looked up from reference TRBV11-2 and TRBJ2-1): EAGVAQSPRYKIIEKRQSVAFWCNPISGHATLYWYQQILGQGPKLLIQFQNNGVVDDSQLPKDRFSAERLKGVDSTLKIQPAKLEDSAVYLCASSPQTDEQFFGPGTRLTVL.

This clone was seen a few times. Written as DNA, the CDR3 is TGCAGCGTTGAAGCGCCGGGACTGAAACATGGCTACACCTTC. Protein: CSVEAPGLKHGYTF. The chain recombines TRBV29-1 with TRBJ1-2; tentative D call: TRBD1 (5 bases). The CDR3 consists of 14 residues. V was cut by 1 base and J by 6 bases, with 15 bases left in between. Germline V CDR1 and CDR2: SQVTM, ANQGSEA. The full variable domain, in which reference TRBV29-1 and TRBJ1-2 provide the parts outside the CDR3, is SAVISQKPSRDICQRGTSLTIQCQVDSQVTMMFWYRQQPGQSLTLIATANQGSEATYESGFVIDKFPISRPNLTFSTLTVSNMSPEDSSIYLCSVEAPGLKHGYTFGSGTRLTVV.

The chain employs TRBV4-1 and TRBJ2-2, with D perhaps TRBD2 (5 bases). Looked up from germline, CDR1 is MGHRA and CDR2 is YSYEKL. The CDR3 spans 15 residues. V gave up 4 bases and J gave up 0 bases, with 9 bases separating them. The CDR3 region has the DNA TGCGCCAGCAGCCTCGGGGTTTCGAACACCGGGGAGCTGTTTTTT. Its protein is CASSLGVSNTGELFF.

CDR3 DNA: TGTGCCAGTAGTATCAGTGCTGCGAACACCGGGGAGCTGTTTTTT. Its protein is CASSISAANTGELFF. V usage is TRBV19 and J usage is TRBJ2-2; no firm D call. The CDR3 covers 15 residues. Germline V gives CDR1 LNHDA, CDR2 SQIVND (reference sequence). V shed 3 bases and J shed 0 bases, with 8 bases lying between them. Filled out from reference TRBV19 and TRBJ2-2, the complete variable domain reads DGGITQSPKYLFRKEGQNVTLSCEQNLNHDAMYWYRQDPGQGLRLIYYSQIVNDFQKGDIAEGYSVSREKKESFPLTVTSAQKNPTAFYLCASSISAANTGELFFGEGSRLTVL.

This sequence joins TRBV7-9 and TRBJ2-2; TRBD2 is a possible D gene (5 bases). V lost 5 bases to trimming and J lost 4 bases, with 20 bases between them. This CDR3 spans 17 amino acids. Germline CDR1 SEHNR, CDR2 FQNEAQ (reference sequence). CDR3 loop: CASSPVNSRAGTGELFF. The CDR3 DNA reads as TGTGCCAGCAGCCCCGTAAACTCTAGGGCGGGCACCGGGGAGCTGTTTTTT. Filled out from reference TRBV7-9 and TRBJ2-2, the complete variable domain reads DTGVSQNPRHKITKRGQNVTFRCDPISEHNRLYWYRQTLGQGPEFLTYFQNEAQLEKSRLLSDRFSAERPKGSFSTLEIQRTEQGDSAMYLCASSPVNSRAGTGELFFGEGSRLTVL.

The chain is built from TRBV4-2 and TRBJ2-7; 8 nucleotides align to TRBD1. From germline, CDR1 is LGHNA and CDR2 YNFKEQ. V was clipped by 1 base and J by 2 bases; unmatched bases: 1. This CDR3 is built from 14 residues. CDR3 in amino acids: CASSQVQGAYEQYF. DNA of the CDR3: TGTGCCAGCAGCCAAGTACAGGGGGCCTACGAGCAGTACTTC.

The chain combines TRBV21-1 with TRBJ2-7; TRBD2 is the table's D call, not checked against the DNA. TRBV21-1 is noted as a pseudogene. This CDR3 spans 16 amino acids. CDR3 residues: CASSKDRAGGGYEQYF. CDR3 in DNA: TGTGCCAGCAGCAAAGATCGAGCGGGAGGAGGCTACGAGCAGTACTTC.

This clone has a single count. This chain connects TRBV9 to TRBJ1-5; no reliable D call. The germline gives CDR1 SGDLS, CDR2 YYNGEE. CDR3 length equals 14 residues. The germline V and J ends were trimmed by 4 bases and 4 bases, with 12 bases remaining between them. CDR3 bases: TGTGCCAGCAGCCCGGCGGGGATTAATCAGCCCCAGCATTTT. Amino acids: CASSPAGINQPQHF.

The sample holds one count of this clone. This sequence joins TRBV10-1 and TRBJ2-3, with D possibly TRBD1 on 6 matching bases. The CDR3 contains 14 residues. V was pared by 3 bases and J by 1 base, with 8 bases between. The germline V gene encodes CDR1 WNHNN and CDR2 SYGVQD (reference sequence). CDR3 in DNA: TGCGCCAGCAGTGACCCAGGGGGCACAGATACGCAGTATTTT. This encodes CASSDPGGTDTQYF.

The genes are TRBV5-1 and TRBJ2-1; 7 bases are shared with TRBD2. V was clipped by 2 bases and J by 6 bases; unmatched bases: 5. The germline CDR1 and CDR2 sequences are SGHRS and YFSETQ. The CDR3 runs to 14 residues. The CDR3 is CASSLWTRSNEQFF. DNA for the CDR3: TGCGCCAGCAGCTTATGGACTAGGAGCAATGAGCAGTTCTTC.

The rearrangement uses TRBV28 and TRBJ1-1; no definite D call. Germline CDR1 MDHEN, CDR2 SYDVKM. This CDR3 is 13 amino acids long. Trimming stripped 4 bases from V and 4 bases from J, with 10 bases between. The CDR3 nucleotides are TGTGCCAGCAGTTCTGCGGGGAGCACTGAAGCTTTCTTT. Encoded protein: CASSSAGSTEAFF.

A remark on this clone: Other DNA sequences in the sample encode the same CDR3. This chain uses TRBV5-4 with TRBJ2-5; D might be TRBD2 (5 bases). The ends were cut back, 0 bases at V and 1 base at J, with 7 bases in the middle. This CDR3 is built from 14 residues. Germline V gene data show CDR1 as SGHNT and CDR2 as YYREEE (reference sequence). CDR3 amino acids: CASSLAGVQETQYF. The CDR3 DNA sequence: TGTGCCAGCAGCTTGGCCGGGGTCCAAGAGACCCAGTACTTC. The full variable domain, its missing parts supplied by reference TRBV5-4 and TRBJ2-5, is ETGVTQSPTHLIKTRGQQVTLRCSSQSGHNTVSWYQQALGQGPQFIFQYYREEENGRGNFPPRFSGLQFPNYSSELNVNALELDDSALYLCASSLAGVQETQYFGPGTRLLVL.

The V gene is TRBV7-2, the J gene TRBJ2-1; the match to TRBD2 covers 13 bases. V was pared by 5 bases and J by 8 bases, with 12 bases of the junction left unmatched. The germline gives CDR1 SGHTA, CDR2 FQGNSA. CDR3 length: 17 residues. CDR3 in amino acids: CASSTGTSGTRTYEQFF. The CDR3 DNA follows: TGTGCCAGCAGCACTGGGACTAGCGGGACGAGGACCTATGAGCAGTTCTTC.

The chain uses TRBV5-4 and TRBJ2-5; D possibly corresponds to TRBD1 (5 bases). Germline CDR1 SGHNT, CDR2 YYREEE (reference sequence). The CDR3 loop spans 13 amino acids. Trimming left V 4 bases short and J 2 bases short, with 9 bases between. In DNA form, the CDR3 reads TGTGCCAGCAGCCCGCAGGGACAAGAGACCCAGTACTTC. Protein: CASSPQGQETQYF. Full variable domain (rest looked up from reference TRBV5-4 and TRBJ2-5): ETGVTQSPTHLIKTRGQQVTLRCSSQSGHNTVSWYQQALGQGPQFIFQYYREEENGRGNFPPRFSGLQFPNYSSELNVNALELDDSALYLCASSPQGQETQYFGPGTRLLVL.

The chain has TRBV28 and TRBJ2-7, with a tentative D call TRBD1 (5 bases). The CDR3 contains 15 residues. Germline loops: CDR1 MDHEN, CDR2 SYDVKM. Trimming stripped 4 bases from V and 5 bases from J, with 18 bases between. Here the CDR3 DNA reads TGTGCCAGCAGTTCCCCCTTTGGGTCAGGGCACGAGCAGTACTTC. Translated: CASSSPFGSGHEQYF.

The CDR3 loop reads CASSESGSGELFF. The CDR3 DNA follows: TGTGCCAGCAGTGAATCCGGTTCCGGGGAGCTGTTTTTT. The V and J genes are TRBV2 and TRBJ2-2; D is uncertain. This CDR3 has 13 amino acids. V lost 2 bases and J 6 bases, leaving 7 bases between the germline ends. The germline V gene has CDR1 SNHLY and CDR2 FYNNEI.

This chain uses TRBV5-1 with TRBJ1-5; D gene ambiguous. Germline lookup yields CDR1 SGHRS and CDR2 YFSETQ. Trimming took off 0 bases at V and 5 bases at J, with 6 bases between the two ends. The CDR3 runs to 13 residues. The CDR3 reads CASSLAPDQPQHF. The CDR3 DNA follows: TGCGCCAGCAGCTTGGCGCCGGATCAGCCCCAGCATTTT.